The TCR beta chain under discussion was sequenced for a study of T cell repertoires in cytomegalovirus infection. Study outcomes and limitations: Carriers of CMV and the relevant HLA type were discriminated by public TCR beta frequency. HLA-C-restricted CMV-specific TCR beta clonotypes were dominant in the ex vivo response.

Many counts were recorded for this clonotype. Its matching antigen is unknown. The germline V gene encodes CDR1 SGHTA and CDR2 FQGTGA. There are 15 residues in the CDR3. Deletions cut 0 bases from V and 2 bases from J, with 9 bases between. TCRdb independently ran MiXCR on the reads; one entry per CDR3 protein. The sample includes more than 400,000 distinct CDR3 sequences, around 27% seen only once; the top ten take about 12%. The source of this sequence is a human donor in good health (CMV status not recorded). Some clones in this sample may be carry-over from other donors' samples. The rearrangement uses TRBV7-3 and TRBJ2-3; unclear D gene. Sequencing used PBMCs. The CDR3 bases are TGTGCCAGCAGCTTAACTGGCGGTTTCACAGATACGCAGTATTTT. Encoded protein: CASSLTGGFTDTQYF. Filled out from reference TRBV7-3 and TRBJ2-3, the complete variable domain reads GAGVSQTPSNKVTEKGKYVELRCDPISGHTALYWYRQSLGQGPEFLIYFQGTGAADDSGLPNDRFFAVRPEGSVSTLKIQRTERGDSAVYLCASSLTGGFTDTQYFGPGTRLTVL.